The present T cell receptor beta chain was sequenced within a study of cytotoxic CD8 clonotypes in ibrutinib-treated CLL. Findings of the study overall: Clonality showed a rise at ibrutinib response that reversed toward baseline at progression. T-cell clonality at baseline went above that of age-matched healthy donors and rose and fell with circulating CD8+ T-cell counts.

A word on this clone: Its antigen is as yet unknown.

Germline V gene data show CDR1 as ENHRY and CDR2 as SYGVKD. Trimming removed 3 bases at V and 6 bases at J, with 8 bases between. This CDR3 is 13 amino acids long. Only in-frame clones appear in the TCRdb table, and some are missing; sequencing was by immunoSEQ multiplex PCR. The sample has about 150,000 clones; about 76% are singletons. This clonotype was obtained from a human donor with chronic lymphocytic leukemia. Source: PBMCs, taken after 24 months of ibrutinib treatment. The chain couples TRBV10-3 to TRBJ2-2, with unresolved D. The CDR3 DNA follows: TGTGCCATCAGTGACAAGGGTGCCGGGGAGCTGTTTTTT. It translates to CAISDKGAGELFF.